This T cell receptor beta chain was observed in a study of vaccination and CD4 T cells after COVID-19. Study context: At a median 72 days (range 14 to 241) after dose two, post-vaccine samples were obtained.

The treatment was: approximately 9-day PBMC culture with coronavirus spike peptide pools or control peptides (ViraFEST assay). V shed 0 bases, J shed 9 bases, and the junction held 12 bases outside the gene matches. CDR3 length: 16 residues. Germline V gene sequence: CDR1 SGHRS, CDR2 YFSETQ. Cultured CD4+ T cell DNA underwent sequencing with the Oncomine TCR Beta short-read assay. TCRdb redid the calling of the PCR reads with MiXCR, one entry per CDR3 protein. This sample has 3,200 or so distinct CDR3 sequences, with approximately 81% found just once. On this clonotype: Antigen unknown.

The chain is built from TRBV5-1 and TRBJ2-1; 7 bases align to TRBD1. The receptor was isolated from a human donor who had recovered from COVID-19. Sequencing input: CD4+ T cells from blood, cultured in vitro. The CDR3 loop reads CASSLESGTAKGEQFF. The CDR3 DNA is TGCGCCAGCAGCTTGGAATCCGGGACAGCTAAGGGTGAGCAGTTCTTC.